This is a list of T cell receptor beta chains from one sample in a study of blood T cells in healthy people across ages. TCRdb passed the 5' RACE reads through MiXCR, listing each CDR3 protein once. The sample has around 1,000,000 distinct CDR3 sequences; approximately 26% are singletons. This sample was also put to use in a study of T cells of mothers and their children.

The sample taken for sequencing was blood. The origin of the receptors is a girl aged 2 to 9 in good health. Each CDR3 is given with its conserved first and last residue. The order of the fields is V gene, J gene, CDR3 protein.

V: TRBV11-2
J: TRBJ1-1
CDR3: CASSLGTFEAFF

V: TRBV11-2
J: TRBJ2-5
CDR3: CASSLTGFQETQYF

V: TRBV4-3
J: TRBJ2-1
CDR3: CASSQAFSGGFYNEQFF

V: TRBV6-2/TRBV6-3
J: TRBJ2-1
CDR3: CASSYGYVEQFF

V: TRBV12-3/TRBV12-4
J: TRBJ1-2
CDR3: CASSLKGQGPSNYGYTF

V: TRBV29-1
J: TRBJ2-7
CDR3: CSVEGPWGRSSYEQYF

V: TRBV7-9
J: TRBJ1-4
CDR3: CASSPRGTENEKLFF

V: TRBV4-3
J: TRBJ1-5
CDR3: CASSQDRLAGQPQHF

V: TRBV29-1
J: -
CDR3: CSVEVPGLGDYNEQFF

V: TRBV7-9
J: TRBJ1-1
CDR3: CASSESVFRGSEAFF

V: TRBV13
J: TRBJ2-7
CDR3: CASSLGRVYEQYF

V: TRBV20-1
J: TRBJ2-2
CDR3: CSARPARDRVNTGELFF

V: TRBV4-1
J: TRBJ1-1
CDR3: CASSQGGLNTEAFF

V: TRBV20-1
J: -
CDR3: CSARGAGGREQYF

V: TRBV7-3
J: TRBJ2-3
CDR3: CASSRDRVTDTEYF

V: TRBV2
J: TRBJ2-7
CDR3: CASSEFSNEQYF

V: TRBV9
J: -
CDR3: CASSVRAGGFYEQYF